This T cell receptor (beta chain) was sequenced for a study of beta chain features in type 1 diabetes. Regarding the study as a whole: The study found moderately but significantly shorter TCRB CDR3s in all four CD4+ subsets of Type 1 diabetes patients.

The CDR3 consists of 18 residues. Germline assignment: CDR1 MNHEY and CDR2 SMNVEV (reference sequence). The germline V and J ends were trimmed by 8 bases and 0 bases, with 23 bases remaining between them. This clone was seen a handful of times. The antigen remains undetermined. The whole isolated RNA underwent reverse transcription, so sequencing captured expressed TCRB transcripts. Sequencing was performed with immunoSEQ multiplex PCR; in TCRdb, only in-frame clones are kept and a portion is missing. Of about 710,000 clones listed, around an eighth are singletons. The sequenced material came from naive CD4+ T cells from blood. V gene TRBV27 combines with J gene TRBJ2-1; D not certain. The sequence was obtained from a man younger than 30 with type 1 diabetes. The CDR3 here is CASPAIRSTVSSYNEQFF. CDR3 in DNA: TGTGCCAGCCCTGCGATTAGGAGTACGGTGAGCTCCTACAATGAGCAGTTCTTC.